The rows below give T cell receptor beta chains drawn from one sample of a study of a mutant IDH1 vaccine in newly diagnosed glioma. These TCRs' antigens remain unknown. Clones were sequenced by immunoSEQ multiplex PCR, and TCRdb holds only the in-frame ones, with some missing. The sample contains about 56,000 clones, about 80% of which appear only once. The source material was PBMCs, sampled from a glioma patient whose treatment included an IDH1 peptide vaccine. The receptors were gathered from a man aged 50-59 years with glioma. CDR3s include the opening cysteine and the closing phenylalanine or tryptophan. A D gene is named only where the DNA matches it firmly. Not every row has a clone size; where given, it reads once, few, many or a size class.

clone_size d_call j_call v_call cdr3_aa cdr3_nt
. . TRBJ1-5 TRBV5-6 CASSLPGQPQHF TGTGCCAGCAGCTTGCCGGGTCAGCCCCAGCATTTT
once . TRBJ2-2 TRBV9 CASSVEPRPNTGELFF TGTGCCAGCAGCGTAGAACCGCGACCGAACACCGGGGAGCTGTTTTTT
. . TRBJ2-5 TRBV7-6 CASSLYGGQETQYF TGTGCCAGCAGCTTATATGGGGGCCAAGAGACCCAGTACTTC
. . TRBJ1-2 TRBV5-1 CASSLGFGAETNYGYTF TGCGCCAGCAGCTTGGGTTTCGGGGCCGAGACTAACTATGGCTACACCTTC
. . TRBJ1-5 TRBV5-6 CASSQHSNQPQHF TGTGCCAGCAGTCAACATAGCAATCAGCCCCAGCATTTT
. . TRBJ2-3 TRBV2 CASSDPGSITDTQYF TGTGCCAGCAGTGACCCAGGGAGTATCACAGATACGCAGTATTTT
. . TRBJ1-1 TRBV9 CASTVEGHPNTEAFF TGTGCCAGCACCGTAGAGGGACACCCAAACACTGAAGCTTTCTTT
. . TRBJ2-2 TRBV4-2 CASSSVANTGELFF TGTGCCAGCAGCTCCGTAGCCAACACCGGGGAGCTGTTTTTT
. TRBD1 TRBJ2-7 TRBV5-8 CASSARQGAGSYEQYF TGTGCCAGCAGCGCACGACAGGGGGCCGGCTCCTACGAGCAGTACTTC
few . TRBJ2-1 TRBV13 CASTEGNYNEQFF TGTGCCAGCACGGAGGGCAACTACAATGAGCAGTTCTTC
. . TRBJ1-4 TRBV6-5 CASREANEKLFF TGTGCCAGCAGAGAAGCAAATGAAAAACTGTTTTTT
. . TRBJ2-3 TRBV10-3 CAISESLAGATLKESTDTQYF TGTGCCATCAGTGAGTCTCTTGCGGGGGCTACCCTCAAGGAGAGCACAGATACGCAGTATTTT
. . TRBJ1-5 TRBV6-6 CASSFYSNQPQHF TGTGCCAGCAGTTTTTATAGCAATCAGCCCCAGCATTTT
few . TRBJ2-2 TRBV9 CASSVGWSGELFF TGTGCCAGCAGCGTGGGATGGAGCGGGGAGCTGTTTTTT